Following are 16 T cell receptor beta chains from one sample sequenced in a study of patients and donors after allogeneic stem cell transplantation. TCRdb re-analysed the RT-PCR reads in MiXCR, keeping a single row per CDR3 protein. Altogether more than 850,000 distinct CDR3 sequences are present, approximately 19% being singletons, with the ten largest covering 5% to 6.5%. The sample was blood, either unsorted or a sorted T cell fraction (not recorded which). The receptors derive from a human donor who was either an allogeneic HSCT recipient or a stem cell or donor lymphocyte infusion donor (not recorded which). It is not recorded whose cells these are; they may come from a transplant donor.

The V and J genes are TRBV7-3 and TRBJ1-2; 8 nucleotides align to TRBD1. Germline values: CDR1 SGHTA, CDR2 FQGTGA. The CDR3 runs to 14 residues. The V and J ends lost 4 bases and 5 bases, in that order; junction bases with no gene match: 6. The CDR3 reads CASSSTGGRYGYTF. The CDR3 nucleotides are TGTGCCAGCAGCTCCACAGGGGGAAGGTATGGCTACACCTTC.

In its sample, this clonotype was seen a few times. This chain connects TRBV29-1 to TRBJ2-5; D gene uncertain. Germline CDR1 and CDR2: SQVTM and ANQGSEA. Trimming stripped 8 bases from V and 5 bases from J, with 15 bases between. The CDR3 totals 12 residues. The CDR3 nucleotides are TGCAGCCTATTAAACAGAGAGGAGACCCAGTACTTC. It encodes CSLLNREETQYF.

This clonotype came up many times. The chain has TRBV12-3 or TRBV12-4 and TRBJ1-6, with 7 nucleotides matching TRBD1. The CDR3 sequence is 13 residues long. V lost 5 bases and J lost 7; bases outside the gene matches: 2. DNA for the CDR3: TGTGCCAGCAGTCAGGGGGGGAATTCACCCCTCCACTTT. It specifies CASSQGGNSPLHF.

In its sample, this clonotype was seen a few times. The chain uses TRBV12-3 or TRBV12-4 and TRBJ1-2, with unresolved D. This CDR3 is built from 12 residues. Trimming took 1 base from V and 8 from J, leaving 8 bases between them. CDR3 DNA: TGTGCCAGCAGTTTAGGGGCCGAGGGCTACACCTTC. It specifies CASSLGAEGYTF.

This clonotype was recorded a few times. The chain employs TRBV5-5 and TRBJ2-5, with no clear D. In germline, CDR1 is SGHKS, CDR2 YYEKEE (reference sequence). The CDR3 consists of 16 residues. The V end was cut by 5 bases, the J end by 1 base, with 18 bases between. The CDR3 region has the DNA TGTGCCAGCAGTCCTCAGAGGTTAAGGATCCAAGAGACCCAGTACTTC. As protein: CASSPQRLRIQETQYF.

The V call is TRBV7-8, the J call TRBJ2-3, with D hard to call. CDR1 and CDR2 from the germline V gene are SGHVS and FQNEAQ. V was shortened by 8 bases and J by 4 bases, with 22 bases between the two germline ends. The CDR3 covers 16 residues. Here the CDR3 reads CASGVPLAGGADTQYF. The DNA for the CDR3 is TGTGCCAGCGGAGTCCCACTTGCTGGTGGGGCAGATACGCAGTATTTT.

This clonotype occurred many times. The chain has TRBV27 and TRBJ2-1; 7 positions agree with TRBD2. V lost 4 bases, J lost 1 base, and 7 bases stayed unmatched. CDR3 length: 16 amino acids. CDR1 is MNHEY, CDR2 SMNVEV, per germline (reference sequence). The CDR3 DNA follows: TGTGCCAGCAGTTGGGGCGGGGGTACTTCCTACAATGAGCAGTTCTTC. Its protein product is CASSWGGGTSYNEQFF.

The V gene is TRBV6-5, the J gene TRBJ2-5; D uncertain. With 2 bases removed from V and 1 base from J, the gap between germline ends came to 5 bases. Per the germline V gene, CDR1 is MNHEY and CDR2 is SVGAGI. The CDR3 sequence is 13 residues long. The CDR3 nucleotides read TGTGCCAGCAGTTACCCCCCCCAAGAGACCCAGTACTTC. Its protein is CASSYPPQETQYF.

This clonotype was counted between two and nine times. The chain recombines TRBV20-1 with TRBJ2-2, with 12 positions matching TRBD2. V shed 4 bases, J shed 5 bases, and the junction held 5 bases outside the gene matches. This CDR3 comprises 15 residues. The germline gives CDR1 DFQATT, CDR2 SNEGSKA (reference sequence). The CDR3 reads CSATSGRAGTGELFF. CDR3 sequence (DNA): TGCAGTGCTACTAGCGGGAGGGCGGGAACCGGGGAGCTGTTTTTT.

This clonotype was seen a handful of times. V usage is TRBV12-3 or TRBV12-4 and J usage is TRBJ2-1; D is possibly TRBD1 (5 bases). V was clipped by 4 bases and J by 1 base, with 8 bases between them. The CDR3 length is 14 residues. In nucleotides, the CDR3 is TGTGCCAGCAGTTACGACAGATCCTACAATGAGCAGTTCTTC. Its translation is CASSYDRSYNEQFF.

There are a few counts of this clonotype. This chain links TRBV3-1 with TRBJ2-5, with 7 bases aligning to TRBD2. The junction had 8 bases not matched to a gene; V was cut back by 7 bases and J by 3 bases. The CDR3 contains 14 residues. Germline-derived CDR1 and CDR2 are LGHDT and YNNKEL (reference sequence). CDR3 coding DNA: TGTGCCAGCACCGCTAGCGGTGGAGAAGAGACCCAGTACTTC. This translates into CASTASGGEETQYF.

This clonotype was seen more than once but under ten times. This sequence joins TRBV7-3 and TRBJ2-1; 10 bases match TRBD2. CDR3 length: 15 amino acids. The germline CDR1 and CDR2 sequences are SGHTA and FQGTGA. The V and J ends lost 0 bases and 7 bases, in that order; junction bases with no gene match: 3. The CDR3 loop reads CASSLTAGGKNEQFF. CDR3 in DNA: TGTGCCAGCAGCTTAACAGCGGGGGGGAAAAATGAGCAGTTCTTC.

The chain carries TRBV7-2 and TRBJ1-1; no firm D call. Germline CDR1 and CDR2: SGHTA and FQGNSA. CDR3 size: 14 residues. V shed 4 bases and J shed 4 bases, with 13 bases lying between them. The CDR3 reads CASSWVVLSTEAFF. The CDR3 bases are TGTGCCAGCAGCTGGGTAGTTTTAAGCACTGAAGCTTTCTTT.

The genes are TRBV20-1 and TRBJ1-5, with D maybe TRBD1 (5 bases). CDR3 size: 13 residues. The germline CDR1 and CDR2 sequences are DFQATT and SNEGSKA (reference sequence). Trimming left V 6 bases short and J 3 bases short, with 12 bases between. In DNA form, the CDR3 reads TGCAGTGCAGCTGGGGCCCACAATCAGCCCCAGCATTTT. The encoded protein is CSAAGAHNQPQHF.

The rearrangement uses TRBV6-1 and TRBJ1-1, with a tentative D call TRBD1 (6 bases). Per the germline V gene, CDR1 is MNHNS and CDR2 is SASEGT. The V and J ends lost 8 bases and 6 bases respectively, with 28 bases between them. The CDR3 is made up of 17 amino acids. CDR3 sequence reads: CASDVGRGKGPGAEAFF. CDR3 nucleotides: TGTGCCAGCGACGTGGGTAGGGGGAAAGGACCTGGGGCTGAAGCTTTCTTT.

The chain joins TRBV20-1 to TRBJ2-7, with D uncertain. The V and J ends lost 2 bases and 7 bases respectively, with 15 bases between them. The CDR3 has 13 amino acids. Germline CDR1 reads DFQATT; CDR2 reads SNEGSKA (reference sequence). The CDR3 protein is CSARHYIPGEQYF. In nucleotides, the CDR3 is TGCAGTGCTAGACACTATATTCCCGGGGAGCAGTACTTC.